This T cell receptor beta chain was captured in a study of T-cell reconstitution after alpha-beta-depleted transplantation in children. Study findings and constraints: Diversity of TCRbeta at day 60 was high in some patients, arising from surviving recipient T cells and thymic progenitors.

The CDR3 covers 15 residues. Trimming took 2 bases from V and 5 from J; bases not matched to a gene: 5. In germline, CDR1 is SGHVS, CDR2 FNYEAQ. As it was prepared, the TCRbeta library received unique molecular identifiers. One entry per CDR3 protein results from TCRdb running MiXCR on the PCR reads. This table holds some 840,000 distinct CDR3 sequences, 15% to 20% found once. As to this clonotype: Its antigen is unidentified.

The TCR sequence derives from a male patient between 5 and 17 years old who had a stem cell transplant for acute lymphoblastic leukemia, so the T cells may come from the graft donor. The sequencing used PBMCs, mostly from graft donor cells, collected 360 days after TCRalphabeta/CD19-depleted stem cell transplant. The genes are TRBV7-6 and TRBJ2-3; 9 bases align to TRBD2. The CDR3 DNA reads TGTGCCAGCAGCTTATTAGCGGGAGAGGGAGATACGCAGTATTTT. Its protein product is CASSLLAGEGDTQYF. The full variable domain, in which reference TRBV7-6 and TRBJ2-3 provide the parts outside the CDR3, is GAGVSQSPRYKVTKRGQDVALRCDPISGHVSLYWYRQALGQGPEFLTYFNYEAQQDKSGLPNDRFSAERPEGSISTLTIQRTEQRDSAMYRCASSLLAGEGDTQYFGPGTRLTVL.